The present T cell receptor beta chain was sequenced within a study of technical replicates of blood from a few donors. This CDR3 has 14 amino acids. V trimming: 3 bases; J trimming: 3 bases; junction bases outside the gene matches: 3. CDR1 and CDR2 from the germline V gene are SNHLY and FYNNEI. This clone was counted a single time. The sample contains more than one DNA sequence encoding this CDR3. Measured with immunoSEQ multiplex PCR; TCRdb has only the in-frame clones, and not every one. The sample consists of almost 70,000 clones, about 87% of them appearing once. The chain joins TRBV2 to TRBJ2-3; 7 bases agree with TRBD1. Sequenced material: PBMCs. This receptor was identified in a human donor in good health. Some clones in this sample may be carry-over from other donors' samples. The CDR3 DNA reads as TGTGCCAGCAGTGACAGGGGGTTGACAGATACGCAGTATTTT. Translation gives CASSDRGLTDTQYF.